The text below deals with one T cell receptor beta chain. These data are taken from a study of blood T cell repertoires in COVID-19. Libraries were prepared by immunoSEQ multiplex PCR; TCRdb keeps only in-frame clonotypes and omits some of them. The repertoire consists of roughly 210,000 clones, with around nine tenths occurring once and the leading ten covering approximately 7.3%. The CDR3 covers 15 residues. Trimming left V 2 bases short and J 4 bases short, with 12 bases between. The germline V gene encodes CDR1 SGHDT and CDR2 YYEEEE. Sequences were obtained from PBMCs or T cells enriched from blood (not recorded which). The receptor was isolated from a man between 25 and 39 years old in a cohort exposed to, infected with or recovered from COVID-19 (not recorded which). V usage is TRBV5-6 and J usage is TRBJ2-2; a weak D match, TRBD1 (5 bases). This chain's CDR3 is CASSLPTVPTGELFF. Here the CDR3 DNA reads TGTGCCAGCAGCTTACCGACAGTGCCCACCGGGGAGCTGTTTTTT.